The rows below give T cell receptor beta chains drawn from one sample of a study of breast tumors, draining lymph nodes, adjacent tissues. From the multiplex PCR reads, TCRdb called clonotypes with MiXCR, one entry per CDR3 protein. The sample has approximately 210,000 distinct CDR3 sequences; 32% are singletons. What was sequenced was axillary lymph node tissue. The source is a female donor with breast cancer. Some clones in this sample may be carry-over from other donors' samples. The CDR3 runs from the conserved cysteine through the conserved F or W. Each record gives: clone size, V gene, J gene, D gene, CDR3 DNA, CDR3 protein. D genes are given only for firm matches. Expanded clones are given a class, and other clones once, few, many or no size at all.

size: -
V: TRBV30
J: TRBJ1-1
D: -
DNA: TGTGCCTGGAGTCGCCAGACTGAAGCTTTCTTT
CDR3: CAWSRQTEAFF

size: few
V: TRBV6-1
J: TRBJ1-2
D: TRBD1
DNA: TGTGCCAGCAGTCCCCGGGACAGGGGCCCCATTTCCTATGGCTACACCTTC
CDR3: CASSPRDRGPISYGYTF

size: many
V: TRBV9
J: TRBJ2-5
D: -
DNA: TGTGCCAGCAGCCCGGGAGGACAGTGGTACCAAGAGACCCAGTACTTC
CDR3: CASSPGGQWYQETQYF

size: many
V: TRBV12-3/TRBV12-4
J: TRBJ2-7
D: -
DNA: TGTGCCAGCAGTCCTCAATACTACGAGCAGTACTTC
CDR3: CASSPQYYEQYF

size: many
V: TRBV5-8
J: TRBJ2-5
D: -
DNA: TGTGCCAGCAGCTTTCGTCAAGTCCAAGAGACCCAGTACTTC
CDR3: CASSFRQVQETQYF

size: many
V: TRBV11-2
J: TRBJ2-2
D: -
DNA: TGTGCCAGCAGCTTAGTAAGGAACACCGGGGAGCTGTTTTTT
CDR3: CASSLVRNTGELFF

size: many
V: TRBV19
J: TRBJ1-2
D: TRBD1
DNA: TGTGCCAGTACCCTACAGGGGGGCGATGGCTACACCTTC
CDR3: CASTLQGGDGYTF

size: many
V: TRBV5-4
J: TRBJ2-3
D: TRBD2
DNA: TGTGCCAGCAGTCCCGGGACTAGCGGAATCGATACGCAGTATTTT
CDR3: CASSPGTSGIDTQYF

size: -
V: TRBV14
J: TRBJ1-6
D: -
DNA: TGTGCCAGCAGCCAAACAGGGACGAATTCACCCCTCCACTTT
CDR3: CASSQTGTNSPLHF

size: -
V: TRBV20-1
J: TRBJ1-2
D: -
DNA: TGCAGTGCTAGGGTAGCGGGACGGAACTATGGCTACACCTTC
CDR3: CSARVAGRNYGYTF

size: -
V: TRBV5-6
J: TRBJ2-3
D: -
DNA: TGTGCCAGCAGCTTGGGTAGAGCGCCAGCGAGCACAGATACGCAGTATTTT
CDR3: CASSLGRAPASTDTQYF

size: many
V: TRBV2
J: TRBJ2-3
D: -
DNA: TGTGCCAGCAGTGAGTACACCGGAGAGGGCACAGATACGCAGTATTTT
CDR3: CASSEYTGEGTDTQYF